This T cell receptor beta chain originates from a study of breast tumors, draining lymph nodes, adjacent tissues. TCRdb ran MiXCR on the multiplex PCR reads and lists one entry per CDR3 protein. The sample gives 17,000 or so distinct CDR3 sequences, about 64% of which show up once; under 25% is in the top ten. CDR1 is SGHVS and CDR2 is FNYEAQ in the germline V gene. Trimming cost V 4 bases and J 9 bases, with 16 bases left between them. The CDR3 loop spans 15 amino acids. The clonotype was recovered from a female donor with breast cancer. Some clones in this sample may be carry-over from other donors' samples. The chain has TRBV7-6 and TRBJ1-6; weak D call: TRBD1 (5 bases). The sample comprised tumor-adjacent breast tissue. The CDR3 DNA sequence: TGTGCCAGCAGCTCAAACCCAGACGGGGGTTCACCCCTCCACTTT. It encodes CASSSNPDGGSPLHF.